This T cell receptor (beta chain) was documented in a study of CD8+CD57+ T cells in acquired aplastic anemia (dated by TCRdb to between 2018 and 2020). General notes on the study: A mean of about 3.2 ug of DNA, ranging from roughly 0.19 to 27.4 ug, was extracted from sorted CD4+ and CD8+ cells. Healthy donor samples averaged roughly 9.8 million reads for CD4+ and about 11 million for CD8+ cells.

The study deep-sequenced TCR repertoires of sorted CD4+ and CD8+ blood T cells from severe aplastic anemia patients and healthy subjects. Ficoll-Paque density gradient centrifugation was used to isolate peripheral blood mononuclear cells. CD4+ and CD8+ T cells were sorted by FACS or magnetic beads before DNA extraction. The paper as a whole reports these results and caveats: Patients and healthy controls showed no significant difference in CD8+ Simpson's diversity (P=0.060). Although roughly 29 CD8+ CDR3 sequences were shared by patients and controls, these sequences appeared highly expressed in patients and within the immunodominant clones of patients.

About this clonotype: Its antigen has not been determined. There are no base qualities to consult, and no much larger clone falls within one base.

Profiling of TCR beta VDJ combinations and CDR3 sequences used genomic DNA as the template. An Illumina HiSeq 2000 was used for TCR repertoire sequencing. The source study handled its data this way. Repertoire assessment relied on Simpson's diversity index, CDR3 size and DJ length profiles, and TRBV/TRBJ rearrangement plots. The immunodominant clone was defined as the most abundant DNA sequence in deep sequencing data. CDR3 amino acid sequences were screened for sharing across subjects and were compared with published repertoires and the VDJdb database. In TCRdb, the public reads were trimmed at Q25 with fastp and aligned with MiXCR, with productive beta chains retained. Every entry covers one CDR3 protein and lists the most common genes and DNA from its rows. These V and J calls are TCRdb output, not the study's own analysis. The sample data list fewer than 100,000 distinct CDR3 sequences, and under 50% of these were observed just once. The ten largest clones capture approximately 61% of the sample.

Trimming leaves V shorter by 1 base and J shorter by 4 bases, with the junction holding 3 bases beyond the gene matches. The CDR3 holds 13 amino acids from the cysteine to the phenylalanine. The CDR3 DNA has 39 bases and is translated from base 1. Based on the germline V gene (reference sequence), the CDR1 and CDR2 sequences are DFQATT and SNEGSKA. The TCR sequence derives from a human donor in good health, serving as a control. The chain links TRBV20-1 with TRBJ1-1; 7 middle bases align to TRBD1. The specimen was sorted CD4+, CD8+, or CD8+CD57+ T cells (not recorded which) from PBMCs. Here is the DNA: TGCAGTGCTAGAGGACAGGGACCCACTGAAGCTTTCTTT. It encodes CSARGQGPTEAFF.